Listed here are 31 T cell receptor beta chains from one sample, sequenced in a study of T cell repertoires in aging, cancer and after chemotherapy. TRB rearrangements spanning V, D and J were amplified using mixed TRB-A/B primers. MiXCR, run by TCRdb on the multiplex PCR reads, gives a single entry per CDR3 protein. Here the sample spans 2,500 to 3,500 distinct CDR3 sequences, roughly 40% being singletons. Amplification of TCR beta used genomic DNA extracted from peripheral blood. The sequenced sample consisted of blood. The receptor source for this set is a human donor with a blood cancer.

This chain links TRBV6-5 with TRBJ2-3; perhaps TRBD2 as D (6 bases). This CDR3 has 14 residues. The V and J ends lost 9 bases and 5 bases respectively, with 18 bases between them. CDR1 and CDR2 from the germline V gene are MNHEY and SVGAGI. The CDR3 nucleotides are TGTGCCAGTGGAACTAGCTACTACAAAGATACGCAGTATTTT. Protein product: CASGTSYYKDTQYF.

The chain carries TRBV12-5 and TRBJ1-6; 7 nucleotides match TRBD1. In germline, CDR1 is LGHNT, CDR2 FRNRAP. This CDR3 is built from 13 residues. V trimming: 6 bases; J trimming: 14 bases; junction bases outside the gene matches: 10. CDR3 bases: TGTGCTAGTGGCCCGGGACAGTGGAGCACCCTCCACTTT. Protein sequence: CASGPGQWSTLHF.

This clonotype is large. The CDR3 reads CSVGVGVEQYF. In DNA form, the CDR3 reads TGCAGCGTTGGTGTAGGGGTCGAGCAGTACTTC. This chain connects TRBV29-1 to TRBJ2-7; a possible D gene is TRBD1 (5 bases). This CDR3 contains 11 residues. V dropped 4 bases and J dropped 6 bases, with 10 bases sitting between them. From germline, CDR1 is SQVTM and CDR2 ANQGSEA.

V gene TRBV5-1 combines with J gene TRBJ2-3; weak D call: TRBD2 (5 bases). V dropped 3 bases and J dropped 3 bases, with 14 bases sitting between them. CDR3 length equals 15 residues. Germline V gene sequence: CDR1 SGHRS, CDR2 YFSETQ. The CDR3 loop is CASSSGVVGTDTQYF. For the CDR3, the DNA is TGCGCCAGCAGCTCCGGGGTGGTTGGGACAGATACGCAGTATTTT.

The CDR3 DNA reads as TGTGCTGGGGGGGAGCGAGGAGTTGGCAATCAGCCCCAGCATTTT. Protein: CAGGERGVGNQPQHF. This chain joins TRBV28 and TRBJ1-5; maybe TRBD1 (5 bases). From germline, CDR1 is MDHEN and CDR2 SYDVKM. There are 15 residues in the CDR3.

This clonotype was counted only a few times. V gene TRBV6-2 or TRBV6-3 combines with J gene TRBJ2-1; TRBD2 agrees at 13 bases. Germline V gene lookup returns CDR1 MNHEY and CDR2 SVGEGT. The CDR3 has 17 residues. J gave up 5 bases and V 2 bases, and 6 bases lay outside the gene matches. The CDR3 is CASSYGGLAGDHNEQFF. CDR3 bases: TGTGCCAGCAGTTACGGAGGACTAGCGGGAGACCACAATGAGCAGTTCTTC.

This clonotype was detected only a few times. This sequence joins TRBV20-1 and TRBJ2-1, with D possibly being TRBD2 (7 bases). The germline V gene encodes CDR1 DFQATT and CDR2 SNEGSKA (reference sequence). V was clipped by 6 bases and J by 0 bases, with 18 bases between them. This CDR3 is 16 amino acids long. In DNA, the CDR3 is TGCAGTGCGTCCCCTAGGGGGGGGAGCTCCTACAATGAGCAGTTCTTC. Its protein product is CSASPRGGSSYNEQFF.

V and J are TRBV6-5 and TRBJ1-2; 7 nucleotides match TRBD1. Trimming at V came to 7 bases and at J to 7 bases, leaving 6 bases not matched to a gene. Germline V lookup: CDR1 MNHEY, CDR2 SVGAGI. The CDR3 consists of 12 residues. CDR3 DNA sequence: TGTGCCAGCACACGGAACAGGGGTGGCTACACCTTC. It specifies CASTRNRGGYTF.

The V call is TRBV19, the J call TRBJ1-5; no definite D call. V lost 8 bases to trimming and J lost 0 bases, with 14 bases between them. Per the germline V gene, CDR1 is LNHDA and CDR2 is SQIVND (reference sequence). The CDR3 runs 15 residues. CDR3 bases: TGTGCCAGTCGAAAGATTGGCTATAGCAATCAGCCCCAGCATTTT. The encoded protein is CASRKIGYSNQPQHF.

This clonotype was counted between two and nine times. The CDR3 protein is CASSQGSGANVLTF. DNA of the CDR3: TGTGCCAGCAGCCAGGGTTCTGGGGCCAACGTCCTGACTTTC. The chain has TRBV6-5 and TRBJ2-6; D is possibly TRBD1 (5 bases). Looked up from germline, CDR1 is MNHEY and CDR2 is SVGAGI. Trimming took 6 bases from V and 1 from J, leaving 7 bases between them. CDR3 length: 14 amino acids.

This clonotype has a handful of counts. The V and J genes are TRBV9 and TRBJ2-7, with D perhaps TRBD2 (6 bases). The CDR3 spans 15 residues. V lost 0 bases, J lost 4 bases, and 14 bases lay in between. Germline values: CDR1 SGDLS, CDR2 YYNGEE. Here the CDR3 DNA reads TGTGCCAGCAGCGTAGGTAGCACTAGCCATTACGAGCAGTACTTC. Translating it yields CASSVGSTSHYEQYF.

The chain uses TRBV11-2 and TRBJ2-1; D not certain. Trimming stripped 5 bases from V and 6 bases from J, with 11 bases between. CDR1 and CDR2 (germline): SGHAT, FQNNGV. This CDR3 spans 13 amino acids. The CDR3 DNA is TGTGCCAGCAGCGAACTATGGACCAATGAGCAGTTCTTC. Translation gives CASSELWTNEQFF.

By sample fraction, this clonotype is medium-sized. CDR3 sequence: CSVERGVGTEAFF. CDR3 bases: TGCAGCGTTGAAAGGGGGGTAGGCACTGAAGCTTTCTTT. V gene TRBV29-1 combines with J gene TRBJ1-1, with D possibly being TRBD1 (6 bases). The CDR3 consists of 13 residues. V lost 2 bases, J lost 4 bases, and 11 bases lay in between. Germline CDR1 reads SQVTM; CDR2 reads ANQGSEA.

In its sample, this clonotype was seen a few times. The rearrangement uses TRBV7-7 and TRBJ2-3, with 7 bases matching TRBD1. This CDR3 is 15 amino acids long. The germline V gene has CDR1 SSHAT and CDR2 FNYEAQ (reference sequence). V gave up 7 bases and J gave up 0 bases; unmatched junction bases: 7. CDR3 amino acids: CASTVGQESTDTQYF. The CDR3 nucleotides are TGTGCCAGCACCGTTGGACAGGAGAGCACAGATACGCAGTATTTT.

This rearrangement joins TRBV12-3 or TRBV12-4 to TRBJ2-1, with a possible D match to TRBD2 (6 bases). The CDR3 totals 13 residues. The V end lost 4 bases, the J end lost 14 bases, and 18 bases lay between the germline ends. CDR3 in DNA: TGTGCCAGCAGTTCTCTTATCCGGGACTTTAAGTTCTTC. The encoded protein is CASSSLIRDFKFF.

Only a few counts were recorded for this clonotype. This chain uses TRBV24-1 with TRBJ1-5; TRBD1 might be the D (6 bases). This CDR3 has 15 residues. Germline values: CDR1 KGHDR, CDR2 SFDVKD. V lost 5 bases, J lost 6 bases, and 16 bases lay in between. CDR3 loop: CATSAGAGSSQPQHF. The CDR3 nucleotides read TGTGCCACCAGTGCAGGGGCAGGGTCAAGTCAGCCCCAGCATTTT.

This clonotype is medium-sized. The chain combines TRBV6-5 with TRBJ1-6, with TRBD1 identical over 7 bases. Germline V lookup: CDR1 MNHEY, CDR2 SVGAGI. Germline trimming cut 5 bases from V and 5 bases from J; bases unmatched to any gene: 6. CDR3 size: 15 residues. CDR3 in amino acids: CASSERQGHNSPLHF. The CDR3 DNA follows: TGTGCCAGCAGTGAACGACAGGGCCATAATTCACCCCTCCACTTT.

The chain is built from TRBV19 and TRBJ2-2; weak D call: TRBD1 (6 bases). Germline loops: CDR1 LNHDA, CDR2 SQIVND (reference sequence). V dropped 0 bases and J dropped 8 bases, with 13 bases sitting between them. The CDR3 contains 15 residues. The CDR3 spells CASSIDEGVGGELFF. CDR3 DNA sequence: TGTGCCAGTAGTATAGATGAGGGGGTGGGAGGGGAGCTGTTTTTT.

The V call is TRBV13, the J call TRBJ2-6, with D perhaps TRBD1 (5 bases). Trimming took 5 bases from V and 2 from J, leaving 31 bases between them. This CDR3 has 22 residues. The germline CDR1 and CDR2 sequences are PRHDT and FYEKMQ (reference sequence). The CDR3 sequence: CASSQARGNRNPASPGANVLTF. The CDR3 DNA reads as TGTGCCAGCAGCCAAGCAAGGGGTAACAGAAACCCCGCCAGCCCTGGGGCCAACGTCCTGACTTTC. Based on the CDR3 plus reference TRBV13 and TRBJ2-6, the full variable domain is AAGVIQSPRHLIKEKRETATLKCYPIPRHDTVYWYQQGPGQDPQFLISFYEKMQSDKGSIPDRFSAQQFSDYHSELNMSSLELGDSALYFCASSQARGNRNPASPGANVLTFGAGSRLTVL.

This clonotype was seen a few times. This chain links TRBV12-3 or TRBV12-4 with TRBJ1-1, with D tentatively TRBD1 (6 bases). The CDR3 extends over 14 amino acids. V was pared by 5 bases and J by 3 bases, with 13 bases between. The CDR3 DNA reads TGTGCCAGCAGTGTCGCCAGGGGCCACACTGAAGCTTTCTTT. Its translation: CASSVARGHTEAFF.

This clonotype was found a few times. V is TRBV6-1 and J is TRBJ2-7, with 12 bases matching TRBD2. The CDR3 is made up of 14 amino acids. From germline, CDR1 is MNHNS and CDR2 SASEGT. Germline trimming cut 8 bases from V and 1 base from J; bases unmatched to any gene: 3. In DNA form, the CDR3 reads TGTGCCAGCCCCGGACTAGCGGGATCCTACGAGCAGTACTTC. It translates to CASPGLAGSYEQYF.

This chain links TRBV5-6 with TRBJ1-2; 9 nucleotides match TRBD1. The V segment lost 4 bases and the J segment 6 bases; nucleotides outside the gene matches: 13. CDR1 and CDR2 (germline): SGHDT, YYEEEE. The CDR3 sequence is 16 residues long. The DNA for the CDR3 is TGTGCCAGCAGCCCCATAATCAGACAGGGGGAGGATGGCTACACCTTC. Translating gives CASSPIIRQGEDGYTF.

The chain combines TRBV5-6 with TRBJ2-1; a weak D match, TRBD1 (6 bases). CDR3 length: 13 residues. Trimming took off 8 bases at V and 4 bases at J, with 13 bases between the two ends. The germline V gene encodes CDR1 SGHDT and CDR2 YYEEEE. CDR3 sequence: CASWGTPYNEQFF. For the CDR3, the DNA is TGTGCCAGTTGGGGGACACCGTACAATGAGCAGTTCTTC.

This clonotype rates as medium-sized. The rearrangement links TRBV12-3 or TRBV12-4 to TRBJ2-5, with a tentative D call TRBD2 (5 bases). The CDR3 runs 14 residues. V shed 7 bases and J shed 2 bases, with 14 bases lying between them. In DNA form, the CDR3 reads TGTGCCAGCATGCGGGTGGGCTTTCAAGAGACCCAGTACTTC. Translating it yields CASMRVGFQETQYF.

CDR3 sequence: CATSRVVLAGGEQFF. CDR3 DNA sequence: TGTGCCACCAGCAGAGTGGTACTAGCGGGCGGGGAGCAGTTCTTC. This chain links TRBV15 with TRBJ2-1; 9 bases are shared with TRBD2. The trim removed 1 base at V and 10 bases at J, leaving 8 bases unmatched. Germline V CDR1 and CDR2: LNHNV, YYDKDF (reference sequence). This CDR3 has 15 amino acids.

The chain combines TRBV27 with TRBJ1-1; 8 positions agree with TRBD1. Per the germline V gene, CDR1 is MNHEY and CDR2 is SMNVEV (reference sequence). Losses at the gene ends were 6 bases for V and 5 bases for J; bases not matched to a gene: 8. CDR3 size: 14 residues. CDR3 sequence (DNA): TGTGCCAGCAGGGCCCAGGGGGCGCAAACTGAAGCTTTCTTT. It encodes CASRAQGAQTEAFF.

This clonotype was detected a few times. The rearrangement joins TRBV5-1 to TRBJ1-5; D unclear. The CDR3 consists of 15 residues. Trimming stripped 5 bases from V and 0 bases from J, with 12 bases between. CDR1 and CDR2 (germline): SGHRS, YFSETQ. The CDR3 DNA follows: TGCGCCAGCAGGACGGGGTATGGTAGCAATCAGCCCCAGCATTTT. It is translated as CASRTGYGSNQPQHF.

The chain joins TRBV7-2 to TRBJ2-7; D uncertain. Per the germline V gene, CDR1 is SGHTA and CDR2 is FQGNSA. This CDR3 spans 13 amino acids. The ends were cut back, 5 bases at V and 5 bases at J, with 13 bases in the middle. CDR3 nucleotides: TGTGCCAGCAGCACTTATGACGGCGACGAGCAGTACTTC. Amino acid sequence: CASSTYDGDEQYF.

V usage is TRBV5-5 and J usage is TRBJ2-1; 8 bases match TRBD1. Germline CDR1 and CDR2: SGHKS and YYEKEE (reference sequence). With 8 bases clipped from V and 4 bases from J, the junction kept 8 bases outside the gene matches. This CDR3 has 14 amino acids. CDR3 DNA sequence: TGTGCCAGAAGCGCCCGACAGGGGTACAATGAGCAGTTCTTC. Translation: CARSARQGYNEQFF.

The chain has TRBV6-1 and TRBJ2-7; 7 bases map to TRBD2. The CDR3 sequence is 13 residues long. Germline CDR1 is MNHNS and CDR2 is SASEGT. Trimming removed 8 bases from V and 7 bases from J; junction bases left unmatched: 11. The CDR3 DNA reads TGTGCCAGCGTGGCTAGCTCCGGGAGGGAGCAGTACTTC. Translated, it gives CASVASSGREQYF.

This clonotype is termed hyperexpanded. This chain joins TRBV6-5 and TRBJ2-7, with TRBD2 as a possible D gene (5 bases). CDR3 length: 15 amino acids. Per the germline V gene, CDR1 is MNHEY and CDR2 is SVGAGI. Between the trimmed V and J ends, which lost 2 bases and 3 bases, there was a span of 14 bases. CDR3 nucleotides: TGTGCCAGCAGTTACGGACCCGGAGGAAACTACGAGCAGTACTTC. Amino acids: CASSYGPGGNYEQYF.